A single sample is the source of the 2 T cell receptor beta chains below, sequenced in a study of blood T cell repertoires in COVID-19. Libraries were prepared by immunoSEQ multiplex PCR; TCRdb keeps only in-frame clonotypes and omits some of them. The sample has about 99,000 clones, 84% seen once. Sequencing used peripheral blood. These receptors came from a man between 60 and 75 years old with acute or convalescent COVID-19.

The chain carries TRBV24-1 and TRBJ2-1; maybe TRBD2 (5 bases). Trimming took off 3 bases at V and 14 bases at J, with 16 bases between the two ends. This CDR3 has 13 amino acids. Germline assignment: CDR1 KGHDR and CDR2 SFDVKD. In DNA, the CDR3 is TGTGCCACCAGTGATGCTCCCCTGGGAGAAGAGTTCTTC. Its protein is CATSDAPLGEEFF.

The V gene is TRBV11-3, the J gene TRBJ2-5; D is possibly TRBD2 (7 bases). V was clipped by 5 bases and J by 4 bases, with 17 bases between them. The germline gives CDR1 SGHNT, CDR2 YENEEA. The CDR3 is made up of 15 amino acids. CDR3: CASSLGGGEGETQYF. The CDR3 nucleotides read TGTGCCAGCAGCCTTGGGGGGGGCGAGGGAGAGACCCAGTACTTC.